These T cell receptor beta chains were read from a single sample in a study of neoadjuvant anti-PD-1 for oral cavity cancer. Generated by immunoSEQ multiplex PCR, the TCRdb table keeps only in-frame clones and is missing some. This sample has some 7,100 clones, with over 45% found just once. The sample here was tumor tissue, taken before nivolumab (anti-PD-1) treatment. The receptors stem from a person aged 35-80 years with oral cavity squamous cell carcinoma. The CDR3 runs from the conserved cysteine through the conserved F or W. A D gene is named only where the DNA matches it firmly. Size values are once, few and many counts, or a class for expanded clones, and some rows have none.

>TRBV10-3|-|TRBJ2-1|few
CAISESMAGSYNEQFF
TGTGCCATCAGTGAGTCTATGGCGGGATCCTACAATGAGCAGTTCTTC
>TRBV6-6|-|TRBJ1-1|-
CASSSNAGYTEAFF
TGTGCCAGCAGTTCTAACGCAGGGTACACTGAAGCTTTCTTT
>TRBV5-1|-|TRBJ1-2|medium-sized
CASSLGQTSYGYTF
TGCGCCAGCAGCTTGGGGCAGACCAGCTATGGCTACACCTTC
>TRBV12-1|-|TRBJ2-7|-
CASSAPPGGGLALCEQYF
TGTGCCAGCAGCGCCCCCCCCGGGGGGGGGCTTGCTCTGTGCGAGCAGTACTTC
>TRBV28|TRBD1|TRBJ1-2|few
CASSSDRQHGYTF
TGTGCCAGCAGTTCGGACAGGCAGCATGGCTACACCTTC
>TRBV19|TRBD1|TRBJ2-5|-
CASSIGQGAKTQYF
TGTGCCAGTAGTATAGGACAGGGGGCGAAGACCCAGTACTTC
>TRBV11-2|-|TRBJ2-3|-
CASSSPARTPDKDTQYF
TGTGCCAGCAGCTCGCCAGCCCGGACTCCGGACAAGGATACGCAGTATTTT
>TRBV6-6|-|TRBJ1-1|-
CASSYGEEDEAFF
TGTGCCAGCAGTTACGGGGAAGAAGATGAAGCTTTCTTT
>TRBV2|-|TRBJ2-7|few
CASSAGEVNLLYEQYF
TGTGCCAGCAGTGCTGGGGAGGTCAACCTCCTCTACGAGCAGTACTTC
>TRBV5-4|TRBD2|TRBJ2-7|-
CATQLAGAYEQYF
TGTGCCACCCAACTAGCGGGAGCCTACGAGCAGTACTTC
>TRBV5-4|-|TRBJ1-4|few
CASSPQRGEKLFF
TGTGCCAGCAGCCCCCAGCGGGGTGAAAAACTGTTTTTT
>TRBV15|-|TRBJ2-1|-
CATSRGVGRVKEQFF
TGTGCCACCAGCAGAGGTGTGGGCAGGGTCAAAGAGCAGTTCTTC
>TRBV7-6|-|TRBJ2-2|-
CASRRGSHFNTGELFF
TGTGCCAGCAGGCGAGGGAGCCATTTCAACACCGGGGAGCTGTTTTTT
>TRBV6-6|TRBD1|TRBJ1-1|-
CASSWTGPNTEAFF
TGTGCCAGCAGTTGGACAGGGCCGAACACTGAAGCTTTCTTT
>TRBV12-5|TRBD1|TRBJ1-1|-
CASGLGQGAAEAFF
TGTGCTAGTGGTTTGGGGCAGGGGGCGGCAGAAGCTTTCTTT
>TRBV2|TRBD2|TRBJ2-3|-
CASSERVAGSDTQYF
TGTGCCAGCAGTGAGCGGGTAGCGGGCTCAGATACGCAGTATTTT
>TRBV10-1|-|TRBJ2-7|few
CASSVGSYEQYF
TGCGCCAGCAGTGTGGGATCCTACGAGCAGTACTTC
>TRBV6-5|-|TRBJ2-7|few
CASRGIFYEQYF
TGTGCCAGCAGGGGGATTTTCTACGAGCAGTACTTC
>TRBV18|TRBD1|TRBJ2-7|-
CASSGQGGNEQYF
TGTGCCAGCTCGGGACAGGGTGGAAACGAGCAGTACTTC
>TRBV5-5|TRBD1|TRBJ1-1|-
CASSLRGLINTEAFF
TGTGCCAGCAGCTTGAGGGGGCTAATTAACACTGAAGCTTTCTTT
>TRBV5-1|-|TRBJ1-1|-
CASSLSLNTEAFF
TGCGCCAGCAGCTTGTCGTTGAACACTGAAGCTTTCTTT
>TRBV12-5|-|TRBJ1-2|few
CASGLVTEHGYTF
TGTGCTAGTGGTTTGGTAACAGAGCATGGCTACACCTTC
>TRBV7-2|TRBD2|TRBJ2-3|-
CASSLGASGGTDTQYF
TGTGCCAGCAGCTTAGGGGCTAGCGGGGGGACAGATACGCAGTATTTT
>TRBV19|TRBD2|TRBJ2-7|-
CASSRDRGPGGYEQYF
TGTGCCAGTAGTAGAGACCGGGGACCGGGGGGCTACGAGCAGTACTTC
>TRBV15|-|TRBJ2-7|-
CATSRDLSAGFYEQYF
TGTGCCACCAGCAGAGATCTTTCGGCAGGCTTCTACGAGCAGTACTTC
>TRBV7-2|TRBD2|TRBJ2-4|-
CASSLGSSGGSNIQYF
TGTGCCAGCAGCTTAGGTAGTAGCGGGGGCTCTAACATTCAGTACTTC
>TRBV9|TRBD2|TRBJ2-1|-
CASSVGLAGEHEQFF
TGTGCCAGCAGCGTAGGGCTAGCGGGAGAGCACGAGCAGTTCTTC
>TRBV6-1|TRBD1|TRBJ1-3|few
CASLDRDLGNTIYF
TGTGCCAGTTTGGACAGGGACCTTGGAAACACCATATATTTT
>TRBV6-6|-|TRBJ2-5|-
CASSLGKETQYF
TGTGCCAGCAGCCTCGGGAAAGAGACCCAGTACTTC
>TRBV7-2|-|TRBJ1-1|-
CASSLVRPTGGTEAFF
TGTGCCAGCAGCTTAGTGCGGCCAACCGGAGGCACTGAAGCTTTCTTT
>TRBV28|TRBD1|TRBJ2-4|-
CASSKTGAGAKNIQYF
TGTGCCAGCAGCAAGACAGGGGCCGGGGCCAAAAACATTCAGTACTTC
>TRBV5-1|TRBD1|TRBJ2-7|-
CASSPRQGAFDEQYF
TGCGCCAGCAGCCCGAGACAGGGGGCATTCGACGAGCAGTACTTC
>TRBV6-6|-|TRBJ2-3|-
CASSSTGDTQYF
TGTGCCAGCAGTTCGACGGGGGATACGCAGTATTTT
>TRBV4-1|-|TRBJ2-3|few
CASSQAGRVGDTQYF
TGCGCCAGCAGCCAAGCGGGACGGGTGGGAGATACGCAGTATTTT
>TRBV7-3|-|TRBJ2-7|-
CASSLTGGGPRHF
TGTGCCAGCAGCTTAACTGGGGGTGGGCCCCGACACTTC
>TRBV7-2|-|TRBJ1-3|-
CASSPGISAGNTIYF
TGTGCCAGCAGCCCAGGAATCTCTGCTGGAAACACCATATATTTT
>TRBV7-3|TRBD2|TRBJ2-1|-
CASSLTGTSGRGEQFF
TGTGCCAGCAGCTTAACCGGGACTAGCGGGAGGGGGGAGCAGTTCTTC
>TRBV7-9|-|TRBJ1-1|-
CASSPRGTRMNTEAFF
TGTGCCAGCAGCCCTCGTGGGACAAGAATGAACACTGAAGCTTTCTTT
>TRBV7-2|TRBD1|TRBJ2-3|-
CASSLAGQGRQYF
TGTGCCAGCAGCTTAGCCGGACAGGGTAGGCAGTATTTT
>TRBV30|-|TRBJ2-1|-
CAWSGTWGNSYNEQFF
TGTGCCTGGAGCGGTACATGGGGGAACTCCTACAATGAGCAGTTCTTC
>TRBV2|-|TRBJ2-4|-
CASRVDSVENIQYF
TGTGCCAGCAGGGTCGACAGTGTAGAAAACATTCAGTACTTC
>TRBV4-1|-|TRBJ1-1|-
CASRIGTQPTLEPEAFF
TGCGCCAGCAGAATTGGGACCCAACCCACCCTCGAGCCTGAAGCTTTCTTT
>TRBV7-2|TRBD2|TRBJ2-3|few
CASILRGAGGTDTQYF
TGTGCCAGCATCCTGCGGGGGGCGGGGGGCACAGATACGCAGTATTTT
>TRBV15|-|TRBJ2-5|few
CATSRGQRETQYF
TGTGCCACCAGCAGAGGGCAGCGAGAGACCCAGTACTTC
>TRBV4-1|TRBD2|TRBJ2-3|-
CASSVTNGRPYPTDTQYF
TGCGCCAGCAGCGTGACAAACGGGAGGCCTTATCCCACAGATACGCAGTATTTT